The rows below give T cell receptor beta chains drawn from one sample of a study of post-analysis software for immune sequencing data. TCRdb ran MiXCR on the PCR reads and lists one entry per CDR3 protein. The profile shows about 820,000 distinct CDR3 sequences, approximately 53% of them singletons. The material sequenced was blood. These receptors were taken from a girl under 18 with multiple sclerosis. Each CDR3 is given with its conserved first and last residue. A D gene is named only where the DNA matches it firmly. The size entry is marked missing in some rows and otherwise reads once, few, many or a size class.

J gene	V gene	D gene	clone size	CDR3 length	CDR3 DNA	CDR3 protein
TRBJ2-5	TRBV29-1	-	few	11	TGCAGCCCCCTCGAGGGGGAGACCCAGTACTTC	CSPLEGETQYF
TRBJ2-7	TRBV11-2	TRBD2	-	14	TGTGCCAGCACCATAGCGGGAGCGACCTACGAGCAGTACTTC	CASTIAGATYEQYF
TRBJ2-5	TRBV5-1	TRBD2	-	16	TGCGCCAGCAGCTTGGGCCCGGGACTAAGCGGGGAGACCCAGTACTTC	CASSLGPGLSGETQYF
TRBJ2-1	TRBV29-1	TRBD2	few	15	TGCAGCGTTTGGGGCCAGCGGGGGAGCTACAATGAGCAGTTCTTC	CSVWGQRGSYNEQFF
TRBJ2-7	TRBV7-8	TRBD2	-	16	TGTGCCAGCAGCTTAAGTCTAGCGGGGGGAAACTACGAGCAGTACTTC	CASSLSLAGGNYEQYF
TRBJ2-7	TRBV11-2	TRBD2	few	19	TGTGCCAGCAGCTTGGGAGGTTCCGGGACTAGCGGCCAATCCTACGAGCAGTACTTC	CASSLGGSGTSGQSYEQYF
TRBJ1-5	TRBV7-2	-	-	15	TGTGCCAGCAGCTTAGGACCCCGTGACAATCAGCCCCAGCATTTT	CASSLGPRDNQPQHF
TRBJ1-2	TRBV7-2	-	-	14	TGTGCCAGCAGCCATAGATGGAGTCACTATGGCTACACCTTC	CASSHRWSHYGYTF
TRBJ2-3	TRBV5-1	TRBD1	-	17	TGCGCCAGCAGCTCCTCCTGGACAGGGGGAGGCACAGATACGCAGTATTTT	CASSSSWTGGGTDTQYF
TRBJ2-5	TRBV3-1	-	-	16	TGTGCCAGCAGCCAAGCTAGCGTGAGTCCGCAAGAGACCCAGTACTTC	CASSQASVSPQETQYF
TRBJ1-4	TRBV12-3/TRBV12-4	TRBD1	few	17	TGTGCCAGCAGCCCCGGGCAGGGGGCTGCCGCTAATGAAAAACTGTTTTTT	CASSPGQGAAANEKLFF
TRBJ1-1	TRBV2	-	-	13	TGTGCCAGCAAAAACAGGATGAACACTGAAGCTTTCTTT	CASKNRMNTEAFF
TRBJ2-3	TRBV29-1	TRBD1	-	17	TGCAGCGTTGAGAGTAATAGGGGGCATTTTTGGAAAGATACGCAGTATTTT	CSVESNRGHFWKDTQYF
TRBJ2-1	TRBV3-1	-	-	16	TGTGCCAGCAGCCTCGAGTTGGGGTTCTCCTACAATGAGCAGTTCTTC	CASSLELGFSYNEQFF
TRBJ1-5	TRBV29-1	TRBD1	-	14	TGCAGCGTCGAGGCAGGGGGTATTGGTCAGCCCCAGCATTTT	CSVEAGGIGQPQHF
TRBJ1-2	TRBV29-1	TRBD1	-	13	TGCAGCGTTCAGCCGACAGGGGTGACTGGCTACACCTTC	CSVQPTGVTGYTF
TRBJ2-7	TRBV7-2	TRBD2	-	15	TGTGCCAGCAGCTTAAGACTAGCGGGAGAGTGGGAGCAGTACTTC	CASSLRLAGEWEQYF
TRBJ2-7	TRBV5-1	TRBD1	few	15	TGCGCCAGCAGCCGCGAGGGGACAGGGATCGACGAGCAGTACTTC	CASSREGTGIDEQYF
TRBJ2-5	TRBV20-1	TRBD1	-	17	TGCAGTGCTAGAGGCTTCGGGGGGACAGGGGGGCCAGAGACCCAGTACTTC	CSARGFGGTGGPETQYF
TRBJ1-2	TRBV10-3	-	-	16	TGTGCCATCAGTGAACACGCCAAGGGGCAGAACTATGGCTACACCTTC	CAISEHAKGQNYGYTF
TRBJ2-3	TRBV27	-	-	12	TGTGCCAGCAGTTCTGTAGGGTTGGGGCAGTATTTT	CASSSVGLGQYF
TRBJ2-7	TRBV29-1	-	few	13	TGCAGCGGGGGATCAGGGTTAGGCTACGAGCAGTACTTC	CSGGSGLGYEQYF
TRBJ2-3	TRBV7-2	TRBD2	few	16	TGTGCCAGCAGCAAGAGGTCTAGCGGGGGAACAGATACGCAGTATTTT	CASSKRSSGGTDTQYF
TRBJ2-3	TRBV5-1	-	-	13	TGCGCCAGCAGCGGTAGTCAGCAACATACGCAGTATTTT	CASSGSQQHTQYF
TRBJ1-1	TRBV29-1	-	-	12	TGCAGCGTTGAATCAGCAAACACTGAAGCTTTCTTT	CSVESANTEAFF
TRBJ1-2	TRBV5-1	-	-	15	TGCGCCAGCAGAGAGGCGGTGGGAACTAACTATGGCTACACCTTC	CASREAVGTNYGYTF
TRBJ1-1	TRBV7-8	TRBD1	-	15	TGTGCCAGCAGCTTAGCCGGGACAGGGTTAACTGAAGCTTTCTTT	CASSLAGTGLTEAFF
TRBJ2-3	TRBV11-2	TRBD2	-	15	TGTGCCAGCAGCTTCGGACTAGCGGGGGTAGATACGCAGTATTTT	CASSFGLAGVDTQYF
TRBJ1-6	TRBV20-1	TRBD1	-	19	TGCAGTGCTAGAGATCCCCCCGACAGGGCGAGCTCCTATAATTCACCCCTCCACTTT	CSARDPPDRASSYNSPLHF
TRBJ1-5	TRBV7-8	-	-	14	TGTGCCAGCACCCAGTCGAGGGGGAATCAGCCCCAGCATTTT	CASTQSRGNQPQHF
TRBJ2-7	TRBV5-1	TRBD2	-	20	TGCGCCAGCAGCTCCCTACCGGGACTAGCAGAAGAGGGGGCCTACAATGAGCAGTACTTC	CASSSLPGLAEEGAYNEQYF
TRBJ2-7	TRBV6-5	-	few	15	TGTGCCAGCAGCCGGGACTTCACCAGCTCCTACGAGCAGTACTTC	CASSRDFTSSYEQYF
TRBJ2-7	TRBV7-9	TRBD2	-	16	TGTGCCAGCAGCCCTCCGGGGGGGATAGTCGCCTACGAGCAGTACTTC	CASSPPGGIVAYEQYF
TRBJ2-5	TRBV10-1	TRBD2	-	15	TGCGCCAGCAGTGAGTTCCCGGGGGGACAAGAGACCCAGTACTTC	CASSEFPGGQETQYF
TRBJ2-5	TRBV7-2	-	-	13	TGTGCCAGCAGCTTAGGGGCCATTGGGACCCAGTACTTC	CASSLGAIGTQYF
TRBJ2-3	TRBV6-5	TRBD2	-	18	TGTGCCAGCAGTTACTCAAGCGGGGTCACCCCGGGGACAGATACGCAGTATTTT	CASSYSSGVTPGTDTQYF
TRBJ2-1	TRBV12-3/TRBV12-4	TRBD1	few	15	TGTGCCAGCAGTCTCTCGCAGGGGGCAAGGGGTGAGCAGTTCTTC	CASSLSQGARGEQFF
TRBJ2-7	TRBV20-1	-	-	12	TGCAGTGCTAGTGAGCTACTCGGAACCCAGTACTTC	CSASELLGTQYF
TRBJ2-1	TRBV5-1	TRBD1	few	14	TGCGCCAGCAGCTTGGAGGACAGGGCTAATGAGCAGTTCTTC	CASSLEDRANEQFF
TRBJ2-7	TRBV5-1	TRBD1	-	16	TGCGCCAGCAGCCCAGACAAGGGACAGGGAACCTACGAGCAGTACTTC	CASSPDKGQGTYEQYF
TRBJ1-2	TRBV5-1	TRBD1	few	16	TGCGCCAGCAGCCTAAGGACAGGTTCTTTGGTCTATGGCTACACCTTC	CASSLRTGSLVYGYTF
TRBJ2-3	TRBV20-1	TRBD2	-	16	TGCAGTGCTCACCCTCGACTAGCGGCCCGCACAGATACGCAGTATTTT	CSAHPRLAARTDTQYF
TRBJ2-7	TRBV9	-	-	15	TGTGCCAGCAGCGAGGGGGAGGGGGCCTTCTACGAGCAGTACTTC	CASSEGEGAFYEQYF
TRBJ2-1	TRBV20-1	-	-	15	TGCAGTGCTAGGTGGCGGGCCTTTCCCTACAATGAGCAGTTCTTC	CSARWRAFPYNEQFF
TRBJ2-1	TRBV6-6	-	-	14	TGTGCCAGCAGTTACAAGCTAGAGGGCAATGAGCAGTTCTTC	CASSYKLEGNEQFF
TRBJ1-2	TRBV25-1	TRBD1	-	13	TGTGCCAGCAGTGTACAGGGGTCCTATGGCTACACCTTC	CASSVQGSYGYTF
TRBJ2-1	TRBV4-2	-	-	15	TGTGCCAGCAGCCAAGATCGTCCTAGCGAGGATGAGCAGTTCTTC	CASSQDRPSEDEQFF
TRBJ2-7	TRBV5-1	TRBD2	few	15	TGCGCCAGCAGCTTGGCCGGTCTAGCGGGACGCGAGCAGTACTTC	CASSLAGLAGREQYF
TRBJ2-1	TRBV4-1	TRBD2	-	16	TGCGCCAGCAGCAGTAGCCTAGCGGGAGTATCGCATGAGCAGTTCTTC	CASSSSLAGVSHEQFF
TRBJ2-1	TRBV3-1	TRBD2	few	16	TGTGCCAGCAGCCAGACTAGCGGGTTCTCCTACAATGAGCAGTTCTTC	CASSQTSGFSYNEQFF